What follows are 16 T cell receptor beta chains derived from one specimen sequenced in a study of T cells in women clearing cervical HPV infection. The assay was immunoSEQ multiplex PCR, and TCRdb's table has in-frame clones only and misses some. The sample holds about 48,000 clones. Sequenced sample: blood buffy coat. The origin of the receptors is a woman aged 18 to 75 with a cervical HPV16 infection that either progressed to CIN3+ or cleared (not recorded which).

The part of the CDR3 DNA that was read is TGTGCCAGCAGCGTTGAGGCCCCAAGCTCCTACAATGAG. Translated, it gives CASSVEAPSSYNE. The CDR3 in full is CASSVEAPSSYNEQFF. The chain carries TRBV5-4 and TRBJ2-1; D gene ambiguous. The CDR3 extends 3 residues past the end of the read, so its final part is completed from the germline J gene. Germline V CDR1 and CDR2: SGHNT, YYREEE (reference sequence). V was cut by 4 bases and J by 0 bases, with 14 bases left in between. The CDR3 consists of 16 residues.

To note about this clone: Read sequence stops 3 residues before the CDR3 end, and the germline J gene provides the missing end. This chain links TRBV5-1 with TRBJ2-3; tentative D call: TRBD1 (6 bases). The CDR3 is made up of 15 amino acids. V was pared by 3 bases and J by 1 base, with 12 bases between. In germline, CDR1 is SGHRS, CDR2 YFSETQ. The CDR3 loop reads CASSSGVRGTDTQYF. CDR3 bases read: TGCGCCAGCAGCTCAGGGGTTCGTGGCACAGATACG.

Remarks on this clone: The CDR3 end is not reached by the read, which stops 3 residues before it; the germline J gene fills it in. The genes are TRBV5-5 and TRBJ1-4, with D hard to call. The CDR3 extends over 14 amino acids. Trimming took off 0 bases at V and 7 bases at J, with 10 bases between the two ends. The germline V gene has CDR1 SGHKS and CDR2 YYEKEE (reference sequence). The CDR3 sequence: CASSLEHSPEKLFF. The CDR3 DNA, read in part, is TGTGCCAGCAGCTTGGAACACAGCCCTGAAAAA.

As to this clone: The observed sequence ends 3 residues before the CDR3 terminus, with the missing tail filled in from the germline J gene. This chain links TRBV20-1 with TRBJ1-6; D remains ambiguous. The CDR3 is made up of 17 amino acids. CDR1 is DFQATT, CDR2 SNEGSKA, per germline (reference sequence). The ends were cut back, 2 bases at V and 6 bases at J, with 20 bases in the middle. The sequenced CDR3 bases are TGCAGTGCTAGAAGTCCCGGACGGATAGCGATTAATTCACCC. Its protein is CSARSPGRIAINSP. The full CDR3 reads CSARSPGRIAINSPLHF.

As regards this clone: The CDR3 goes on 3 residues after the read ends, and that part is filled in from the germline J gene. The chain carries TRBV19 and TRBJ2-1; D is perhaps TRBD1 (6 bases). Trimming removed 0 bases at V and 7 bases at J, with 13 bases between. The germline CDR1 and CDR2 sequences are LNHDA and SQIVND (reference sequence). This CDR3 region has 15 residues. Here the CDR3 reads CASSIETGRANEQFF. The CDR3 bases that were read are TGTGCCAGTAGTATAGAGACAGGAAGGGCTAATGAG.

Note on this clone: Sequencing ends 3 residues short of the CDR3 end; the germline J gene provides the rest. J is TRBJ1-4 and V is TRBV7-9; D gene unclear. This CDR3 is built from 15 residues. V was trimmed by 1 base and J by 8 bases, leaving 14 bases between them. Germline CDR1 reads SEHNR; CDR2 reads FQNEAQ (reference sequence). The CDR3 is CASSLDAGGREKLFF. The CDR3 bases that were read are TGTGCCAGCAGCTTAGATGCAGGTGGAAGAGAAAAA.

As to this clone: With the read ending 3 residues before the CDR3 end, the germline J gene is used to fill in that end. The V and J genes are TRBV20-1 and TRBJ2-1, with 9 nucleotides matching TRBD2. Germline loops: CDR1 DFQATT, CDR2 SNEGSKA (reference sequence). Trimming at V came to 3 bases and at J to 5 bases, leaving 5 bases not matched to a gene. CDR3 length equals 14 residues. Partial CDR3 DNA: TGCAGTGCTAGCTCGGGACTAGCCAACAATGAG. It specifies CSASSGLANNE. The CDR3 as a whole reads CSASSGLANNEQFF.

Regarding this clone: From the germline J gene comes the end of the CDR3, since the read stops 3 residues before it. The chain uses TRBV20-1 and TRBJ1-2, with TRBD1 matching 9 bases. This CDR3 contains 12 residues. The germline CDR1 and CDR2 sequences are DFQATT and SNEGSKA (reference sequence). Trimming at V came to 6 bases and at J to 5 bases, leaving 4 bases not matched to a gene. The part of the CDR3 DNA that was read is TGCAGTGCCAGACAGGGGGAGTATGGC. It encodes CSARQGEYG. The whole CDR3 protein is CSARQGEYGYTF.

Turning to this clone: The read ends 3 residues shy of where the CDR3 ends; the end is completed using the germline J gene. The rearrangement links TRBV5-4 to TRBJ1-2, with D perhaps matching TRBD1 (5 bases). The CDR3 covers 13 residues. Germline CDR1 reads SGHNT; CDR2 reads YYREEE (reference sequence). The CDR3 sequence is CASSHVEGLDYTF. The covered CDR3 bases are TGTGCCAGCAGCCATGTCGAGGGACTGGAC.

Note on this clone: The read terminates 3 residues ahead of where the CDR3 ends, so the germline J gene completes it. This chain uses TRBV7-2 with TRBJ2-7; D might be TRBD2 (6 bases). Germline CDR1 and CDR2: SGHTA and FQGNSA. Trimming left V 3 bases short and J 1 base short, with 10 bases between. The length of the CDR3 is 14 residues. The CDR3 sequence: CASSLEGSSYEQYF. The sequenced part of the CDR3 DNA is TGTGCCAGCAGCTTGGAGGGCTCGTCCTACGAG.

Concerning this clone itself: The read is 3 residues too short to cover the CDR3 end, so that end is filled in from the germline J gene. This chain uses TRBV29-1 with TRBJ1-1; possible D gene TRBD1, 6 bases. The CDR3 loop spans 13 amino acids. Trimming removed 7 bases at V and 3 bases at J, with 15 bases between. The germline V gene has CDR1 SQVTM and CDR2 ANQGSEA. CDR3 sequence reads: CSAKQGVDTEAFF. CDR3 DNA, as far as it was read: TGCAGCGCAAAACAGGGAGTGGACACTGAA.

A remark on this clone: The read halts 3 residues ahead of the CDR3 end, with the missing end drawn from the germline J gene. This chain joins TRBV7-3 and TRBJ2-1, with 14 bases matching TRBD2. Germline loops: CDR1 SGHTA, CDR2 FQGTGA. This CDR3 is built from 18 residues. V lost 5 bases, J lost 8 bases, and 14 bases stayed unmatched. CDR3: CASSLGTSGGLSLDEQFF. The CDR3 bases that were read are TGTGCCAGCAGCCTCGGGACTAGCGGGGGTTTATCCCTTGATGAG.

With regard to this clone: With the read ending 3 residues before the CDR3 end, the germline J gene is used to fill in that end. The chain links TRBV5-1 to TRBJ2-3, with 10 bases lining up with TRBD2. Germline trimming cut 0 bases from V and 4 bases from J; bases unmatched to any gene: 11. The CDR3 spans 18 residues. Looked up from germline, CDR1 is SGHRS and CDR2 is YFSETQ. The CDR3: CASSLVLAGGRGADTQYF. The CDR3 DNA, read in part, is TGCGCCAGCAGCTTGGTATTAGCGGGGGGTCGAGGCGCAGATACG. Full variable domain (remainder filled in from reference TRBV5-1 and TRBJ2-3): KAGVTQTPRYLIKTRGQQVTLSCSPISGHRSVSWYQQTPGQGLQFLFEYFSETQRNKGNFPGRFSGRQFSNSRSEMNVSTLELGDSALYLCASSLVLAGGRGADTQYFGPGTRLTVL.

About this clone itself: The read falls 3 residues short of the CDR3 end, and the missing part is taken from the germline J gene. The chain links TRBV5-1 to TRBJ2-3; D is possibly TRBD2 (6 bases). CDR3 length: 17 amino acids. CDR1 is SGHRS and CDR2 is YFSETQ in the germline V gene. Trimming removed 2 bases at V and 6 bases at J, with 22 bases between. Partial CDR3 DNA: TGCGCCAGCAGCTTCAGTACTAGTTTCGGGGGAAGGGATACG. Its translation is CASSFSTSFGGRDT. The full CDR3 protein is CASSFSTSFGGRDTQYF.

CDR3 protein: CSARGQENYGYTF. The CDR3 bases that were read are TGCAGCGCCCGAGGACAGGAAAACTATGGC. The chain employs TRBV29-1 and TRBJ1-2, with TRBD1 matching 7 bases. The sequenced fragment ends 3 residues before the CDR3 boundary, so the rest is inferred from the germline J gene. Germline CDR1 and CDR2: SQVTM and ANQGSEA. The CDR3 spans 13 residues. Trimming cost V 7 bases and J 2 bases; bases outside gene matches: 7.

To note about this clone: Sequencing ends 3 residues short of the CDR3 end; the germline J gene provides the rest. The chain joins TRBV2 to TRBJ2-2, with 7 bases fitting TRBD1. Trimming at V came to 6 bases and at J to 3 bases, leaving 4 bases not matched to a gene. Germline values: CDR1 SNHLY, CDR2 FYNNEI. This CDR3 contains 14 residues. Partial CDR3 DNA: TGTGCCAGCAGCCAGACAGGGTACACCGGGGAG. This sequence encodes CASSQTGYTGE. The full CDR3 reads CASSQTGYTGELFF.